This T cell receptor beta chain is drawn from a study of OX40 agonist ivuxolimab in advanced cancers. The CDR3 length is 13 residues. Trimming stripped 0 bases from V and 7 bases from J, with 9 bases between. Germline-derived CDR1 and CDR2 are WNHNN and SYGVQD (reference sequence). Produced via immunoSEQ multiplex PCR; TCRdb's table is partial and in-frame only. In the table there are tens of thousands of clones, about 82% of which are singletons. This clone has more than one count but fewer than ten. Sequences were derived from CD4+ or CD8+ T cells sorted from blood, sampled in a trial of the OX40 agonist ivuxolimab. J is TRBJ1-1 and V is TRBV10-1; D remains ambiguous. This receptor was identified in an adult with an advanced solid tumor such as melanoma, head and neck, liver or kidney cancer. The CDR3 spells CASSESRYSEAFF. The CDR3 nucleotides are TGCGCCAGCAGTGAGTCAAGATACAGTGAAGCTTTCTTT.